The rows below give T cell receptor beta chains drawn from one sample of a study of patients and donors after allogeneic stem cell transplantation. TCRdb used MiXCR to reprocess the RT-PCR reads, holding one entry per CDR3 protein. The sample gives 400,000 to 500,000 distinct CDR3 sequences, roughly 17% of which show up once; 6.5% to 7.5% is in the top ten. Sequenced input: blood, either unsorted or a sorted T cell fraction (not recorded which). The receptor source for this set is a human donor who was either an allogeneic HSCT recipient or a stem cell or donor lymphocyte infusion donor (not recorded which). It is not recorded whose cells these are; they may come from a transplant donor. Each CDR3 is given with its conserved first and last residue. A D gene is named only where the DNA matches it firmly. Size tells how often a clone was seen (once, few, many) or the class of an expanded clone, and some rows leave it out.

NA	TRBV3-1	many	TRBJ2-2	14	CASSQELLTGELFF	TGTGCCAGCAGCCAAGAACTTCTTACCGGGGAGCTGTTTTTT
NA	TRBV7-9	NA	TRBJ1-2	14	CASSLGTTRGGYTF	TGTGCCAGCAGCTTAGGGACGACTCGGGGGGGCTACACCTTC
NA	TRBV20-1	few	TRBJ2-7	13	CSASTGASYEQYF	TGCAGTGCTTCTACGGGAGCTTCCTACGAGCAGTACTTC
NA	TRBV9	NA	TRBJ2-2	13	CASSVAHTGELFF	TGTGCCAGCAGCGTAGCTCACACCGGGGAGCTGTTTTTT
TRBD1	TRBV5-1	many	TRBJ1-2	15	CASSQQGATNYGYTF	TGCGCCAGCAGTCAACAGGGGGCTACGAACTATGGCTACACCTTC
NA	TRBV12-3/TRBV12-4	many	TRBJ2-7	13	CASSFGTIYEQYF	TGTGCCAGCAGTTTTGGGACCATCTACGAGCAGTACTTC
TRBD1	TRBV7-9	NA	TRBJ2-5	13	CASTGTGEETQYF	TGTGCTTCAACCGGGACAGGGGAAGAGACCCAGTACTTC
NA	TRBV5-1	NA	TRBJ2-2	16	CASSTIGDPATGELFF	TGCGCCAGCAGCACGATTGGGGATCCCGCCACCGGGGAGCTGTTTTTT
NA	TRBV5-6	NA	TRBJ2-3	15	CASRGLAISTDTQYF	TGTGCCAGCAGGGGGCTAGCGATAAGCACAGATACGCAGTATTTT
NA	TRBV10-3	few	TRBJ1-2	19	CAISDPGGNSESSGYGYTF	TGTGCCATCAGTGACCCCGGGGGTAACAGTGAGTCGTCGGGGTATGGCTACACCTTC
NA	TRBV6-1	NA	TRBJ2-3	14	CASSPGLWGDTQYF	TGTGCCAGCAGCCCGGGGTTATGGGGAGATACGCAGTATTTT
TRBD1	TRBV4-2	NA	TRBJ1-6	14	CASSQGQGDSPLHF	TGTGCCAGCAGCCAAGGGCAGGGGGATTCACCCCTCCACTTT
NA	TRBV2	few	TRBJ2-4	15	CASKVGPLAKNIQYF	TGTGCCAGCAAGGTGGGGCCCCTAGCCAAAAACATTCAGTACTTC
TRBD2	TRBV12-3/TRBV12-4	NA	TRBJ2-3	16	CASSPYTSGIKDTQYF	TGTGCCAGCAGCCCCTATACTAGCGGAATCAAAGATACGCAGTATTTT
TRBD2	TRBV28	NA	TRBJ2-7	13	CASTLAGAYEQYF	TGTGCCAGCACCCTAGCGGGAGCCTACGAGCAGTACTTC
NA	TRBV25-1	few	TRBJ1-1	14	CASSGVGGYTEAFF	TGTGCCAGCAGCGGGGTAGGAGGGTACACTGAAGCTTTCTTT
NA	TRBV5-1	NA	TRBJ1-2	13	CASSPTYNYGYTF	TGCGCCAGCAGCCCTACCTATAACTATGGCTACACCTTC
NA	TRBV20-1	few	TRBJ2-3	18	CSAPTSWRRRLGTDTQYF	TGCAGTGCTCCAACTAGCTGGAGGAGGAGGCTTGGCACAGATACGCAGTATTTT
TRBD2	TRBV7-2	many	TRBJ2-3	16	CASSHVLADPTDTQYF	TGTGCCAGCAGTCACGTACTAGCGGACCCCACAGATACGCAGTATTTT
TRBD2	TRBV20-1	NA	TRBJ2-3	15	CSASLPGTSGRLQYF	TGCAGTGCTAGCTTACCCGGGACTAGCGGGAGGTTGCAGTATTTT
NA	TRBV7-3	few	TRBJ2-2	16	CASSLGGQANTGELFF	TGTGCCAGCAGCTTAGGCGGTCAGGCGAACACCGGGGAGCTGTTTTTT
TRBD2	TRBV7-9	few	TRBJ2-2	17	CASSSGTSGKNTGELFF	TGTGCCAGCAGCTCCGGGACTAGCGGGAAAAACACCGGGGAGCTGTTTTTT
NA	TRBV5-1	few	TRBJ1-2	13	CASSSQGQTTYTF	TGCGCCAGCAGCTCGCAGGGGCAAACTACCTACACCTTC
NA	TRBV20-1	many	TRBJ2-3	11	CSARGGDTQYF	TGCAGTGCTAGAGGGGGAGATACGCAGTATTTT
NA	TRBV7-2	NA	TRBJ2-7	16	CASSLAPASLRGEQYF	TGTGCCAGCAGCTTAGCCCCGGCCTCACTACGTGGAGAGCAGTACTTC
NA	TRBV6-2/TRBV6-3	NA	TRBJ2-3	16	CASSSMTGSSTDTQYF	TGTGCCAGCAGTTCCATGACAGGATCTAGCACAGATACGCAGTATTTT
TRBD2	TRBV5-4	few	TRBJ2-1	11	CATGTINEQFF	TGTGCCACCGGGACTATCAATGAGCAGTTCTTC
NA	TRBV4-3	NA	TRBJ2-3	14	CASSLLDRSDTQYF	TGCGCCAGCAGCCTTTTAGATCGCTCAGATACGCAGTATTTT
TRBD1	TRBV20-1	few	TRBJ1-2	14	CSARVRGQGHGYTF	TGCAGTGCTAGAGTAAGGGGACAGGGCCATGGCTACACCTTC
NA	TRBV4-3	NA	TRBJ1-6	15	CASSPTVIYNSPLHF	TGCGCCAGCAGCCCGACAGTGATCTATAATTCACCCCTCCACTTT
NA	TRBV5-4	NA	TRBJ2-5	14	CASSFGSLQETQYF	TGTGCCAGCAGCTTCGGTAGCCTCCAAGAGACCCAGTACTTC
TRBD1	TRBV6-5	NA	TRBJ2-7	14	CASSSRTGVHEQYF	TGTGCCAGCAGTTCCAGGACAGGGGTCCACGAGCAGTACTTC
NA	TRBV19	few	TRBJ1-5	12	CASSIADQPQHF	TGTGCCAGTAGTATTGCGGATCAGCCCCAGCATTTT
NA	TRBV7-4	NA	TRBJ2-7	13	CASGGGVTYEQYF	TGTGCCAGCGGAGGGGGAGTTACCTACGAGCAGTACTTC
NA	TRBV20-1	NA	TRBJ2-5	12	CSVPLLLETQYF	TGCAGTGTCCCGTTGCTCTTAGAGACCCAGTACTTC
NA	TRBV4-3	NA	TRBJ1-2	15	CASSQAGGSLYGYTF	TGCGCCAGCAGCCAAGCGGGGGGAAGCCTCTATGGCTACACCTTC
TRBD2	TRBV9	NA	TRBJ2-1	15	CASSVEAGGYNEQFF	TGTGCCAGCAGCGTAGAGGCGGGAGGGTACAATGAGCAGTTCTTC
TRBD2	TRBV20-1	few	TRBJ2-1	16	CSARASGGSSYNEQFF	TGCAGTGCTAGAGCCAGCGGGGGGAGCTCCTACAATGAGCAGTTCTTC
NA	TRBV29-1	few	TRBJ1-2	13	CSVGIRVGYGYTF	TGCAGCGTTGGCATCAGGGTGGGCTATGGCTACACCTTC
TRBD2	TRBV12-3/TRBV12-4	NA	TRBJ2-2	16	CASSRGLAGVTGELFF	TGTGCCAGCAGCCGGGGACTAGCGGGAGTAACCGGGGAGCTGTTTTTT
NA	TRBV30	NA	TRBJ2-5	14	CAWGRGGKSETQYF	TGTGCCTGGGGTCGGGGCGGGAAGTCAGAGACCCAGTACTTC
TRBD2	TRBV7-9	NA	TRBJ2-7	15	CASSLAPAGVDEQYF	TGTGCCAGCAGCTTAGCGCCAGCGGGGGTAGACGAGCAGTACTTC
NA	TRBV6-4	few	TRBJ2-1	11	CASIRGNEQFF	TGTGCCAGCATACGAGGCAATGAGCAGTTCTTC
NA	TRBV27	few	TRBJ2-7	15	CASSGLRQGGYEQYF	TGTGCCAGCAGTGGATTAAGGCAGGGAGGCTACGAGCAGTACTTC
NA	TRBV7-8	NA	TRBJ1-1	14	CASSSRTDSLEAFF	TGTGCCAGCAGCTCGCGGACAGACTCCCTCGAGGCTTTCTTT
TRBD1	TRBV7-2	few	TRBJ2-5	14	CASSSRQGGETQYF	TGTGCCAGCAGTTCAAGACAGGGTGGAGAGACCCAGTACTTC
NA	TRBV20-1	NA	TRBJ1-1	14	CSARRPGTDTEAFF	TGCAGTGCTAGACGACCAGGGACGGACACTGAAGCTTTCTTT
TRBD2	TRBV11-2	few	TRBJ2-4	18	CASSPSRGGAAAKNIQYF	TGTGCCAGCAGCCCCTCCCGCGGGGGGGCCGCGGCCAAAAACATTCAGTACTTC
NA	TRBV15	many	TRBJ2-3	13	CATWHGDTDTQYF	TGTGCCACCTGGCACGGGGACACAGATACGCAGTATTTT
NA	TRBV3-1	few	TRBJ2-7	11	CASSQLHEQYF	TGTGCCAGCAGCCAACTCCACGAGCAGTACTTC
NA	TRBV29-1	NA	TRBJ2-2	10	CSVKTGELFF	TGCAGCGTTAAGACCGGGGAGCTGTTTTTT
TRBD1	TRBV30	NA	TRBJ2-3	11	CAWSGQGTQYF	TGTGCCTGGAGTGGACAGGGTACGCAGTATTTT
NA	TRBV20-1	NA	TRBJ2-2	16	CSASEETVKTTGELFF	TGCAGTGCTAGCGAGGAAACGGTAAAGACCACCGGGGAGCTGTTTTTT
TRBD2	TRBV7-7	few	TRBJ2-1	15	CASSMGTRAANEQFF	TGTGCCAGCAGCATGGGGACTAGGGCGGCCAATGAGCAGTTCTTC
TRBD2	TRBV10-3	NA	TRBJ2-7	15	CAISESPSGRTEQYF	TGTGCCATCAGTGAGTCCCCTAGCGGGAGGACGGAGCAGTACTTC
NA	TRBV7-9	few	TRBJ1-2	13	CASSFTGPGGYTF	TGTGCCAGCAGCTTCACAGGCCCCGGGGGCTACACCTTC
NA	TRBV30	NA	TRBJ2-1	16	CAWSAGGGSKYDEQFF	TGTGCCTGGAGCGCAGGGGGGGGTAGCAAGTACGATGAGCAGTTCTTC
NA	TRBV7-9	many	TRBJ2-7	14	CASSLSGRAYEQYF	TGTGCCAGCAGCTTAAGTGGTAGAGCCTACGAGCAGTACTTC
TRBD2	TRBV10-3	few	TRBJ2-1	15	CAISADGRPHNEQFF	TGTGCCATCAGTGCGGACGGGAGGCCCCACAATGAGCAGTTCTTC
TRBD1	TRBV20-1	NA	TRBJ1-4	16	CSARDGLYRGREKLFF	TGCAGTGCTAGAGATGGCTTGTACAGGGGGCGTGAAAAACTGTTTTTT